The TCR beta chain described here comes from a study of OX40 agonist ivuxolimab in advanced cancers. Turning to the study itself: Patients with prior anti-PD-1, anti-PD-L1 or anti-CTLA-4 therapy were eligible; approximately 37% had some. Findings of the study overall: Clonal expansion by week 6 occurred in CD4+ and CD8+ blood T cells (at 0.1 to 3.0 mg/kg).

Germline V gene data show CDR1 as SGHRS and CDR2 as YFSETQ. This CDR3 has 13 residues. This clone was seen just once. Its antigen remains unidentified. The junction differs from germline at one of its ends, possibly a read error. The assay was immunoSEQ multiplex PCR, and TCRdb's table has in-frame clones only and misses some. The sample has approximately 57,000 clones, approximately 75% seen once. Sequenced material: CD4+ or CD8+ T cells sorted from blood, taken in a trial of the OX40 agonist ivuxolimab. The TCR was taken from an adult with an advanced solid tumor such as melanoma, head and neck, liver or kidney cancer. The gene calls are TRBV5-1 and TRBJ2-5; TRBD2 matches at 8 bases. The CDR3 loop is CASRLGLGETQYF. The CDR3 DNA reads TGCGCCAGCAGATTGGGACTAGGAGAGACCCAGTACTTC. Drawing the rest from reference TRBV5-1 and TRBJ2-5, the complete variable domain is KAGVTQTPRYLIKTRGQQVTLSCSPISGHRSVSWYQQTPGQGLQFLFEYFSETQRNKGNFPGRFSGRQFSNSRSEMNVSTLELGDSALYLCASRLGLGETQYFGPGTRLLVL.